The 18 T cell receptor beta chains presented below share a single source sample, sequenced in a study of T-cell memory formation after mild COVID-19. TCRdb redid the calling of the 5' RACE reads with MiXCR, one entry per CDR3 protein. The table records about 410,000 distinct CDR3 sequences, about 22% of them present only once. Sequences were obtained from PBMCs or a T cell subset sorted from them (not recorded which). All receptors come from an adult woman who had mild COVID-19 (a few samples of this study predate the infection). Cell type and time point are not known.

The chain has TRBV20-1 and TRBJ1-1; a possible D gene is TRBD1 (5 bases). The germline gives CDR1 DFQATT, CDR2 SNEGSKA (reference sequence). Deletions cut 5 bases from V and 0 bases from J, with 10 bases between. The CDR3 runs 13 residues. This chain's CDR3 is CSAGGHLNTEAFF. Written as DNA, the CDR3 is TGCAGTGCTGGAGGACACTTGAACACTGAAGCTTTCTTT.

The chain joins TRBV29-1 to TRBJ2-5; D unclear. V dropped 4 bases and J dropped 4 bases, with 25 bases sitting between them. The CDR3 totals 17 residues. Looked up from germline, CDR1 is SQVTM and CDR2 is ANQGSEA. Written as DNA, the CDR3 is TGCAGCGTTGCCGAGGTGAGCGACCCGACCTTCAGAGAGACCCAGTACTTC. This codes for CSVAEVSDPTFRETQYF.

Only one count was recorded for this clonotype. The J gene is TRBJ2-3, the V gene TRBV24-1; 10 bases match TRBD1. The CDR3 length is 15 residues. V shed 2 bases, J shed 11 bases, and the junction held 9 bases outside the gene matches. Looked up from germline, CDR1 is KGHDR and CDR2 is SFDVKD. CDR3 DNA: TGTGCCACCAGTGATTCCGGGACAGGGGCGGCGGGGCAGTATTTT. Protein: CATSDSGTGAAGQYF.

The rearrangement links TRBV25-1 to TRBJ2-5, with D maybe TRBD1 (5 bases). The V gene lost 3 bases and the J gene lost 7 bases, with 15 bases spanning the gap. The CDR3 has 14 residues. Germline lookup yields CDR1 MGHDK and CDR2 SYGVNS. The CDR3 DNA sequence: TGTGCCAGCAGTGACTTAGGACATCAGTGGACCCAGTACTTC. Protein: CASSDLGHQWTQYF. Full variable domain (remainder filled in from reference TRBV25-1 and TRBJ2-5): EADIYQTPRYLVIGTGKKITLECSQTMGHDKMYWYQQDPGMELHLIHYSYGVNSTEKGDLSSESTVSRIRTEHFPLTLESARPSHTSQYLCASSDLGHQWTQYFGPGTRLLVL.

The chain links TRBV14 to TRBJ1-2; D is possibly TRBD1 (6 bases). Per the germline V gene, CDR1 is SGHDN and CDR2 is FVKESK. V lost 5 bases and J lost 2, with 15 bases in between. The CDR3 loop spans 15 amino acids. DNA for the CDR3: TGTGCCAGCAGCTATTACAGGGATGGGAACTATGGCTACACCTTC. Protein product: CASSYYRDGNYGYTF.

This chain uses TRBV11-2 with TRBJ1-5; D is undetermined. V gave up 0 bases and J gave up 5 bases, with 11 bases separating them. CDR3 size: 15 residues. The V gene's germline CDR1 is SGHAT and CDR2 FQNNGV. For the CDR3, the DNA is TGTGCCAGCAGCTTAGAATCAGGTGGATATCAGCCCCAGCATTTT. It encodes CASSLESGGYQPQHF.

The chain uses TRBV18 and TRBJ2-2, with no clear D. Germline CDR1 is KGHSH and CDR2 is LQKENI. Trimming pared 4 bases from V and 5 bases from J, leaving 8 bases between. The CDR3 runs 13 residues. CDR3 DNA sequence: TGTGCCAGCTCACGAAAGAATACCGGGGAGCTGTTTTTT. This gives the protein CASSRKNTGELFF. Looking up the rest from reference TRBV18 and TRBJ2-2 gives the full variable domain: NAGVMQNPRHLVRRRGQEARLRCSPMKGHSHVYWYRQLPEEGLKFMVYLQKENIIDESGMPKERFSAEFPKEGPSILRIQQVVRGDSAAYFCASSRKNTGELFFGEGSRLTVL.

This chain connects TRBV7-9 to TRBJ2-1, with 8 bases lining up with TRBD2. The V and J ends lost 5 bases and 2 bases, in that order; junction bases with no gene match: 17. CDR3 length: 19 residues. CDR1 is SEHNR, CDR2 FQNEAQ, per germline (reference sequence). CDR3 in DNA: TGTGCCAGCAGCCCCCCCTGGTTGGGAAGAGCGGGAGCCTACAATGAGCAGTTCTTC. It codes for CASSPPWLGRAGAYNEQFF.

The genes are TRBV7-8 and TRBJ1-2; 12 bases map to TRBD1. Losses at the gene ends were 5 bases for V and 3 bases for J; bases not matched to a gene: 7. The CDR3 has 16 residues. Looked up from germline, CDR1 is SGHVS and CDR2 is FQNEAQ. The CDR3 region is CASSPAGTGGDYGYTF. The CDR3 DNA is TGTGCCAGCAGCCCGGCCGGGACAGGGGGCGACTATGGCTACACCTTC.

This chain connects TRBV19 to TRBJ2-3; perhaps D is TRBD1 or TRBD2 (5 bases each). This CDR3 is built from 13 residues. V was clipped by 5 bases and J by 6 bases, with 12 bases between them. Germline V CDR1 and CDR2: LNHDA, SQIVND (reference sequence). CDR3 region: CASSSRGRDTQYF. In DNA form, the CDR3 reads TGTGCCAGTAGTTCCCGGGGACGGGATACGCAGTATTTT.

The V and J genes are TRBV4-3 and TRBJ1-1; no clear D gene. Trimming removed 6 bases at V and 2 bases at J, with 13 bases between. The CDR3 loop spans 14 amino acids. Germline loops: CDR1 LGHNA, CDR2 YSLEER. DNA of the CDR3: TGCGCCAGCAGGGACCTTATTGGCAACACTGAAGCTTTCTTT. It specifies CASRDLIGNTEAFF.

DNA for the CDR3: TGTGCCAGCAGTTCGGATGGTCGTTACACCTTC. This encodes CASSSDGRYTF. This chain uses TRBV27 with TRBJ1-2; D unresolved. Germline V gives CDR1 MNHEY, CDR2 SMNVEV (reference sequence). Trimming cost V 4 bases and J 11 bases, with 11 bases left between them. The CDR3 loop spans 11 amino acids.

V and J are TRBV7-2 and TRBJ1-4, with a tentative D call TRBD1 (6 bases). The CDR3 runs to 15 residues. V gave up 3 bases and J gave up 3 bases, with 11 bases separating them. The germline CDR1 and CDR2 sequences are SGHTA and FQGNSA. The CDR3 loop is CASSFPGTPNEKLFF. CDR3 in DNA: TGTGCCAGCAGCTTCCCCGGGACACCTAATGAAAAACTGTTTTTT.

This chain joins TRBV6-5 and TRBJ2-5; D is undetermined. The V end lost 5 bases, the J end lost 5 bases, and 12 bases lay between the germline ends. Germline V gene sequence: CDR1 MNHEY, CDR2 SVGAGI. The CDR3 covers 13 residues. The CDR3: CASSVPPDETQYF. CDR3 nucleotides: TGTGCCAGCAGTGTACCCCCAGATGAGACCCAGTACTTC.

This clonotype occurred a few times. The rearrangement links TRBV12-3 or TRBV12-4 to TRBJ1-1; D possibly corresponds to TRBD1 (5 bases). V dropped 3 bases and J dropped 1 base, with 12 bases sitting between them. CDR3 length equals 15 residues. CDR3 coding DNA: TGTGCCAGCAGTTTTGCGGGGCAGTCGAACACTGAAGCTTTCTTT. It codes for CASSFAGQSNTEAFF.

This clonotype was detected a few times. This chain joins TRBV10-3 and TRBJ2-7, with D possibly being TRBD1 or TRBD2 (6 bases each). Germline V gene sequence: CDR1 ENHRY, CDR2 SYGVKD. Trimming stripped 7 bases from V and 3 bases from J, with 19 bases between. The CDR3 runs to 15 residues. The CDR3 DNA sequence: TGTGCCATCAAGATAGGGGGGCCTCGAGGCTACGAGCAGTACTTC. Amino acid sequence: CAIKIGGPRGYEQYF.

V and J are TRBV27 and TRBJ2-1; weak D call: TRBD2 (6 bases). Germline loops: CDR1 MNHEY, CDR2 SMNVEV (reference sequence). V dropped 7 bases and J dropped 0 bases, with 16 bases sitting between them. The CDR3 covers 16 residues. The CDR3 coding sequence is TGTGCCAGCAAACCTATAGCGGCAGTCTCCTACAATGAGCAGTTCTTC. This codes for CASKPIAAVSYNEQFF.

Comment on this clonotype: A junction boundary mismatches the germline segment, possibly from a read error. This sequence joins TRBV7-7 and TRBJ2-7; TRBD2 matches 7 bases. CDR1 and CDR2 (germline): SSHAT, FNYEAQ (reference sequence). CDR3 length equals 13 residues. Written as DNA, the CDR3 is TGTGCTAGCAGAACGGTCGGGAGGTACGAGCAGTACTTC. Protein sequence: CASRTVGRYEQYF.